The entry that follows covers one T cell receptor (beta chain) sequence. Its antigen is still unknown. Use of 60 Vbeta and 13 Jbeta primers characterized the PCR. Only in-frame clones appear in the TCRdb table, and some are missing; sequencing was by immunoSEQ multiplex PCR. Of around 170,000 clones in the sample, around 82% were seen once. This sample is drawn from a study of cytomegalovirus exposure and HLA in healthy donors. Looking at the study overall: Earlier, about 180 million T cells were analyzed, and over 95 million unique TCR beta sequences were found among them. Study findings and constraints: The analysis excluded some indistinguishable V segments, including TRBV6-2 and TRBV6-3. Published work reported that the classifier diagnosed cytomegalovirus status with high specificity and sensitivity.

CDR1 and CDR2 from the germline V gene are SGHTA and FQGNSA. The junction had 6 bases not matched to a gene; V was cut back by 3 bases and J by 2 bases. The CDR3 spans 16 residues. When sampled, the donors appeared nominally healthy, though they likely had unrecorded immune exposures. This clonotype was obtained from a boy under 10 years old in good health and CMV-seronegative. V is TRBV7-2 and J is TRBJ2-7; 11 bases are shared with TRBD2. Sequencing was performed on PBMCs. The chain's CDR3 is CASSLVALAGAYEQYF. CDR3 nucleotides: TGTGCCAGCAGCTTGGTTGCACTAGCGGGGGCCTACGAGCAGTACTTC.